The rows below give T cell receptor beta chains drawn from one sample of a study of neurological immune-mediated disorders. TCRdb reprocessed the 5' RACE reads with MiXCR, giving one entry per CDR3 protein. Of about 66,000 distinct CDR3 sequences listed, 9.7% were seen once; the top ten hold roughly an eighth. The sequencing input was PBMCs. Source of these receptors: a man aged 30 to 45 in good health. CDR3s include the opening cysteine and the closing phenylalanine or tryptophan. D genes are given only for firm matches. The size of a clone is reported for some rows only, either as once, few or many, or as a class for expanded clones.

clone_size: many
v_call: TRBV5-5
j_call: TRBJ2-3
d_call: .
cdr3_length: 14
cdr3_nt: TGTGCCAGCAGCTTGGCAGCCCACACAGATACGCAGTATTTT
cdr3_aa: CASSLAAHTDTQYF

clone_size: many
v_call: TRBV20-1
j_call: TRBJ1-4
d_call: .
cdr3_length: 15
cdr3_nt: TGCAGTGCTGGAGGAGCGACATTTACTAATGAAAAACTGTTTTTT
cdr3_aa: CSAGGATFTNEKLFF

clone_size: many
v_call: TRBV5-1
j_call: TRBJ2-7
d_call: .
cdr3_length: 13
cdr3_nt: TGCGCCAGCAGCTTGTCGGCGGGCTACGAGCAGTACTTC
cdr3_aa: CASSLSAGYEQYF

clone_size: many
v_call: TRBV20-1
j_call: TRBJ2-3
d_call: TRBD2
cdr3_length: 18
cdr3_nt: TGCAGTGCTAGACCTATAGCGGGAGGGCCGGTTAGCACAGATACGCAGTATTTT
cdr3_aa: CSARPIAGGPVSTDTQYF

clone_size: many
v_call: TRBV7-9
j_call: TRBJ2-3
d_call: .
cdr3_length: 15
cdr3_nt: TGTGCCAGCAGCTCCGGAGACGCCACCCCAGATACGCAGTATTTT
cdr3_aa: CASSSGDATPDTQYF

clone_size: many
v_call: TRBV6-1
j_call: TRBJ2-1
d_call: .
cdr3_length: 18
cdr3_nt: TGTGCCAGCAGTGAATGGTTCGGGGAAGGGAGAGGTTCCGATGAGCAGTTCTTC
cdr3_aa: CASSEWFGEGRGSDEQFF

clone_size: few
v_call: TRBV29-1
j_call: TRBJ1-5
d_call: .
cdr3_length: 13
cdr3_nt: TGCAGCTTTAGACGGGGGGAAGGACAGCCCCAGCATTTT
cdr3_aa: CSFRRGEGQPQHF

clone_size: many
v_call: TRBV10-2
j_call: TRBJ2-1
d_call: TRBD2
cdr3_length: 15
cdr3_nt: TGCGCCAGCAGTGAAGCCAGCGGGAGCAGCAATGAGCAGTTCTTC
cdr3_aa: CASSEASGSSNEQFF

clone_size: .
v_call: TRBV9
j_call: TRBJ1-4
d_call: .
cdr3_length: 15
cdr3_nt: TGTGCCAGCAGCGTAGATCCCAACGCCGGTGAAAAACTGTTTTTT
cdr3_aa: CASSVDPNAGEKLFF

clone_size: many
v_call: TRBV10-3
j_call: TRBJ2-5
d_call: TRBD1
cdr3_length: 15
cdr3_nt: TGTGCCATCAGTGAGGGACAGGGATTCCAAGAGACCCAGTACTTC
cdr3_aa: CAISEGQGFQETQYF

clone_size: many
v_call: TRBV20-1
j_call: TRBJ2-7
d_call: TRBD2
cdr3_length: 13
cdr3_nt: TGCAGTGCTACCGGGACTAGTACCTACGAGCAGTACTTC
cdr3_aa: CSATGTSTYEQYF

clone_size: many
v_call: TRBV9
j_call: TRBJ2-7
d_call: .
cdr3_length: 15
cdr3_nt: TGTGCCAGCAGCCCGCTAGGGCAGATCTCCTACGAGCAGTACTTC
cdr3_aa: CASSPLGQISYEQYF

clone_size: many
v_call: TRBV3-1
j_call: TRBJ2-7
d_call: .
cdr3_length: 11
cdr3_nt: TGTGCCAGCAGCCAAGATAAAGACTGGGATTTC
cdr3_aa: CASSQDKDWDF

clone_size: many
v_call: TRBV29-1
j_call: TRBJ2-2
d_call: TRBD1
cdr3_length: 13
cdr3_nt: TGCAGCGTCCGACAGGGCTCCACCGGGGAGCTGTTTTTT
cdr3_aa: CSVRQGSTGELFF

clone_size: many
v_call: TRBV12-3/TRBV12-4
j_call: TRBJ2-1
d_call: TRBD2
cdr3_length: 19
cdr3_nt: TGTGCCAGCAGTTTCCGGGGTAGCGGGAGGCCATACTCCTACAATGAGCAGTTCTTC
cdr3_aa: CASSFRGSGRPYSYNEQFF

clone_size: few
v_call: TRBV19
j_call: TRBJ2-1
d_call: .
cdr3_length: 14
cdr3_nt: TGTGCCAGTAGTATACTCAGTACCTACAATGAGCAGTTCTTC
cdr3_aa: CASSILSTYNEQFF

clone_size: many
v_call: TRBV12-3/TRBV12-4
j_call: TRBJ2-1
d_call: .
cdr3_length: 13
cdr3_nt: TGTGCCAGCAGTTTTGGTGCCACGGGTGAGCAGTTCTTC
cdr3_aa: CASSFGATGEQFF

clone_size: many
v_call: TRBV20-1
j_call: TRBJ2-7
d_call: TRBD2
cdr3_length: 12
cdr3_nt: TGCAGTGCTAGTGGCGGGAGTTACGAGCAGTACTTC
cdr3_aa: CSASGGSYEQYF